These T cell receptor beta chains were read from a single sample in a study of neurological immune-mediated disorders. TCRdb fed the 5' RACE reads into MiXCR, producing one record per CDR3 protein. The sample consists of 47,000 or so distinct CDR3 sequences, roughly 10% of them appearing once. Sequencing used PBMCs. The receptors were gathered from a woman between 40 and 50 years old in good health. Each CDR3 is given with its conserved first and last residue. A D gene is named only where the DNA matches it firmly. The size of a clone is reported for some rows only, either as once, few or many, or as a class for expanded clones.

d_call | j_call | v_call | clone_size | cdr3_nt | cdr3_aa
TRBD1 | TRBJ1-3 | TRBV7-2 | many | TGTGCCAGCAGCTTAGGACAGGGTGGAAACACCATATATTTT | CASSLGQGGNTIYF
TRBD1 | TRBJ2-7 | TRBV16 | few | TGTGCCAGCAGCCAATTGATAGGGGGCGCCTACGAGCAGTACTTC | CASSQLIGGAYEQYF
. | TRBJ2-6 | TRBV5-1 | many | TGCGCCAGCAGCTTGGACTCTGGGGCCAACGTCCTGACTTTC | CASSLDSGANVLTF
. | TRBJ1-6 | TRBV7-2 | . | TGTGCCAGCAGCTCCAGACAGACGACTCTATATAATTCACCCCTCCACTTT | CASSSRQTTLYNSPLHF
TRBD2 | TRBJ2-1 | TRBV15 | many | TGTGCCACCAGCAGGGGACTAGCGGAGCCCTACAATGAGCAGTTCTTC | CATSRGLAEPYNEQFF
. | TRBJ1-2 | TRBV18 | many | TGTGCCAGCTCGGGCGACCGGGACGCTCCCTATGGCTACACCTTC | CASSGDRDAPYGYTF
. | TRBJ1-1 | TRBV7-9 | many | TGTGCCAGCAGCCTACAGGGAGGAACTGAAGCTTTCTTT | CASSLQGGTEAFF
TRBD1 | TRBJ1-1 | TRBV9 | many | TGTGCCAGCAGCGTAAGACAGGGAATGAACACTGAAGCTTTCTTT | CASSVRQGMNTEAFF
TRBD1 | TRBJ2-7 | TRBV5-6 | . | TGTGCCAGCAGCCCCGCCGGACAGGCCTACGAGCAGTACTTC | CASSPAGQAYEQYF
TRBD1 | TRBJ1-6 | TRBV5-1 | many | TGCGCCAGCAGCTTTACAGGGGTGGACTCACCCCTCCACTTT | CASSFTGVDSPLHF
. | TRBJ2-1 | TRBV7-3 | many | TGTGCCAGCAGCTTAGCGGGAGAGGGGGGCGAGCAGTTCTTC | CASSLAGEGGEQFF
. | TRBJ2-1 | TRBV5-1 | many | TGCGCCAGCAGCCCCACCCCAGGGGAGAAACTTGAGCAGTTCTTC | CASSPTPGEKLEQFF
. | TRBJ1-3 | TRBV6-1 | . | TGTGCCAGCAGTACTACCTTCTCTGGAAACACCATATATTTT | CASSTTFSGNTIYF
. | TRBJ2-1 | TRBV5-1 | many | TGCGCCAGCAGCTTGGGGGGGTTGAATGAGCAGTTCTTC | CASSLGGLNEQFF